Following are 14 T cell receptor beta chains from one sample sequenced in a study of T cell responses to AZD1222 COVID-19 vaccine. Here immunoSEQ multiplex PCR was the method, and the copy in TCRdb shows in-frame clones only, minus some. The table records 110,000 or so clones, 70% to 90% of them present only once. Sequenced here: peripheral blood, sampled 28 days after the second AZD1222 dose. The receptors derive from an adult who received the AZD1222 COVID-19 vaccine.

This rearrangement joins TRBV5-4 to TRBJ1-5; D gene uncertain. The CDR3 is made up of 15 amino acids. The V end lost 4 bases, the J end lost 1 base, and 12 bases lay between the germline ends. The germline CDR1 and CDR2 sequences are SGHNT and YYREEE (reference sequence). CDR3 in amino acids: CASSPTPTSNQPQHF. The CDR3, as DNA: TGTGCCAGCAGCCCCACCCCAACCAGCAATCAGCCCCAGCATTTT.

The J gene is TRBJ1-2, the V gene TRBV7-2; 7 bases fit TRBD1. V was clipped by 4 bases and J by 2 bases; unmatched bases: 1. Germline values: CDR1 SGHTA, CDR2 FQGNSA. This CDR3 comprises 13 residues. CDR3 in DNA: TGTGCCAGCAGCTCGGGACAGAACTATGGCTACACCTTC. Translating it yields CASSSGQNYGYTF.

The chain is built from TRBV9 and TRBJ1-2; TRBD1 is a possible D gene (6 bases). The CDR3 contains 14 residues. Trimming cost V 5 bases and J 7 bases, with 18 bases left between them. The germline CDR1 and CDR2 sequences are SGDLS and YYNGEE. The CDR3, as DNA: TGTGCCAGCAGGATGTCAGGGGCGGATGGTGGCTACACCTTC. It yields the protein CASRMSGADGGYTF. Full variable domain (remainder filled in from reference TRBV9 and TRBJ1-2): DSGVTQTPKHLITATGQRVTLRCSPRSGDLSVYWYQQSLDQGLQFLIQYYNGEERAKGNILERFSAQQFPDLHSELNLSSLELGDSALYFCASRMSGADGGYTFGSGTRLTVV.

The chain employs TRBV5-1 and TRBJ1-6; D is perhaps TRBD1 (5 bases). This CDR3 spans 13 amino acids. Trimming stripped 0 bases from V and 10 bases from J, with 8 bases between. Germline CDR1 SGHRS, CDR2 YFSETQ. The CDR3 bases are TGCGCCAGCAGCTTGGGCCAGGGATCACCCCTCCACTTT. It codes for CASSLGQGSPLHF. The variable domain in full, with the rest retrieved from reference TRBV5-1 and TRBJ1-6, is KAGVTQTPRYLIKTRGQQVTLSCSPISGHRSVSWYQQTPGQGLQFLFEYFSETQRNKGNFPGRFSGRQFSNSRSEMNVSTLELGDSALYLCASSLGQGSPLHFGNGTRLTVT.

The chain joins TRBV28 to TRBJ2-7; 7 positions agree with TRBD2. Germline CDR1 MDHEN, CDR2 SYDVKM. This CDR3 region has 15 residues. V lost 5 bases and J lost 6; bases outside the gene matches: 13. CDR3 protein: CASSIRKSGRGEQYF. CDR3 in DNA: TGTGCCAGCAGTATACGAAAGTCGGGGAGGGGCGAGCAGTACTTC.

The chain links TRBV27 to TRBJ2-7, with TRBD2 identical over 11 bases. Germline loops: CDR1 MNHEY, CDR2 SMNVEV (reference sequence). Trimming cost V 6 bases and J 4 bases; bases outside gene matches: 5. The CDR3 totals 14 residues. The CDR3 reads CASSLRTSGYEQYF. The CDR3 DNA is TGTGCCAGCAGCCTCAGGACTAGCGGGTACGAGCAGTACTTC.

This clone is a singleton in its sample. This chain connects TRBV19 to TRBJ2-7, with D possibly being TRBD2 (5 bases). Looked up from germline, CDR1 is LNHDA and CDR2 is SQIVND (reference sequence). Deletions cut 3 bases from V and 0 bases from J, with 9 bases between. This CDR3 comprises 14 residues. CDR3 amino acids: CASSIDTSSYEQYF. The CDR3 DNA sequence: TGTGCCAGTAGTATCGACACTAGCTCCTACGAGCAGTACTTC.

The chain recombines TRBV12-3 or TRBV12-4 with TRBJ2-2, with no clear D. Between the trimmed V and J ends, which lost 6 bases and 6 bases, there was a span of 8 bases. The CDR3 has 12 amino acids. This CDR3 reads CASSLNSGELFF. The CDR3 DNA follows: TGTGCCAGCAGCCTTAATTCCGGGGAGCTGTTTTTT.

V gene TRBV6-4 combines with J gene TRBJ1-5; D remains unclear. Trimming took 2 bases from V and 6 from J, leaving 8 bases between them. CDR3 length: 13 amino acids. The germline CDR1 and CDR2 sequences are MRHNA and SNTAGT. This CDR3 reads CASSDRTVQPQHF. In DNA, the CDR3 is TGTGCCAGCAGTGACCGAACAGTTCAGCCCCAGCATTTT.

The V and J genes are TRBV24-1 and TRBJ1-2; the D gene is possibly TRBD1 (6 bases). The length of the CDR3 is 12 residues. From germline, CDR1 is KGHDR and CDR2 SFDVKD. Trimming shortened V by 5 bases and J by 7 bases, and 10 bases separated the two germline ends. This chain's CDR3 is CATSAGTSGYTF. CDR3 coding DNA: TGTGCCACCAGTGCCGGGACAAGTGGCTACACCTTC.

This clone was seen only once. The chain is built from TRBV20-1 and TRBJ2-3, with TRBD2 matching over 9 bases. Losses at the gene ends were 3 bases for V and 1 base for J; bases not matched to a gene: 14. CDR1 and CDR2 (germline): DFQATT, SNEGSKA (reference sequence). CDR3 length equals 18 residues. The CDR3 nucleotides are TGCAGTGCTAGTACACCCTCAGGACTAGCGATTCGCACAGATACGCAGTATTTT. Encoded protein: CSASTPSGLAIRTDTQYF.

CDR3 nucleotide sequence: TGTGCCAGCAAGGGATGGTTGATGGGCTCGGTTTCCTACGAGCAGTACTTC. Protein product: CASKGWLMGSVSYEQYF. The V and J genes are TRBV27 and TRBJ2-7; D is ambiguous. Germline CDR1 and CDR2: MNHEY and SMNVEV (reference sequence). Trimming cost V 7 bases and J 1 base, with 23 bases left between them. The CDR3 sequence is 17 residues long.

There are a few counts of this clone. The J gene is TRBJ2-1, the V gene TRBV11-2; 8 bases match TRBD2. The germline V gene encodes CDR1 SGHAT and CDR2 FQNNGV. J lost 12 bases, V lost 5 bases, and 6 bases had no gene match. The CDR3 spans 12 residues. The CDR3 region has the DNA TGTGCCAGCAGCCCCGATCGGGGGGGGCAGTTCTTC. This encodes CASSPDRGGQFF.

J is TRBJ1-4 and V is TRBV18; D might be TRBD1 (6 bases). Germline values: CDR1 KGHSH, CDR2 LQKENI. The CDR3 has 15 residues. Between the trimmed V and J ends, which lost 1 base and 7 bases, there was a span of 13 bases. CDR3 nucleotides: TGTGCCAGCTCACCACTCCAGGGGAGAGTTGAAAAACTGTTTTTT. Residues: CASSPLQGRVEKLFF.